This TCR beta chain was identified during a study of CD8+ T cells in alopecia areata. Across the study: Those patients who were treated received oral tofacitinib, which was given at 5 to 10 mg twice daily for moderate-to-severe alopecia areata. The study's findings and limits: Normal scalp had lower clonality than lesional scalp, with alopecia totalis/universalis lesions showing this most strongly. Having one nonresponder leaves uncertain how baseline CD8+ expansion relates to response.

Isolated RNA was reverse transcribed into cDNA used as the sequencing template. Profiled with immunoSEQ multiplex PCR; TCRdb holds only in-frame clones, not every one. The sample records hundreds of thousands of clones, more than 60% being singletons. Treatment reported: oral pan-JAK inhibitor, 5-10 mg twice daily. CDR1 and CDR2 from the germline V gene are SGHDN and FVKESK. V was trimmed by 8 bases and J by 6 bases, leaving 9 bases between them. The CDR3 spans 11 residues. As regards this clone: What it recognizes is unknown.

The TCR sequence derives from a human donor with alopecia areata. The J gene is TRBJ2-3, the V gene TRBV14; D gene ambiguous. The material was CD4+ T cells sorted from blood, obtained around week 44, from a patient treated with tofacitinib. DNA for the CDR3: TGTGCCAGCGCCAAGGTGGATACGCAGTATTTT. Protein: CASAKVDTQYF.